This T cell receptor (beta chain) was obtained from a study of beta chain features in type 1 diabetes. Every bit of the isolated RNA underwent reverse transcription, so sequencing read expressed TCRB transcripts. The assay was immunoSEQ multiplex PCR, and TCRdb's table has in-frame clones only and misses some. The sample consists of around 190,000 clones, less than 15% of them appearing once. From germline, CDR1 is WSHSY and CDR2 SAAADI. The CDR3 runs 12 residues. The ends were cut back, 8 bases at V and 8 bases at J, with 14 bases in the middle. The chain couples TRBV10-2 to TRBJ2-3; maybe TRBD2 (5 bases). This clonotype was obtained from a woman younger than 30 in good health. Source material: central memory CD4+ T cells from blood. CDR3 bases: TGCGCCAGCGGCACTAGTCCGGGTACGCAGTATTTT. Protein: CASGTSPGTQYF.